Shown below are 29 T cell receptor beta chains from a single sample sequenced in a study of blood T cell repertoires in COVID-19 (dated by TCRdb to the early 2020s). The library was generated by the immunoSEQ multiplex PCR assay. The table comes from immuneACCESS by way of TCRdb, which keeps in-frame sequences with V and J called. Part of the clones is missing from these tables; in studies checked, under half for an unresolved V gene and the rest for unknown reasons. The sample contains 250,000 to 300,000 clones, roughly four fifths of them found a single time. The biggest ten clones account for about 5% of the sample. Sequences were obtained from PBMCs or T cells enriched from blood (not recorded which). The origin of the receptors is a man between 35 and 55 years old who had been exposed to COVID-19.

The V call is TRBV7-9, the J call TRBJ2-3, with 10 bases fitting TRBD1. CDR3 size: 15 residues. The J segment lost 2 bases and the V segment lost 5 bases, leaving 4 bases of the junction unmatched. Germline V lookup: CDR1 SEHNR, CDR2 FQNEAQ (reference sequence). Written as DNA, the CDR3 is TGTGCCAGCAGCGCCGGGACAGGGGTCACAGATACGCAGTATTTT. Amino acids: CASSAGTGVTDTQYF.

The gene calls are TRBV19 and TRBJ2-4; D unclear. This CDR3 has 11 residues. Trimming left V 1 base short and J 9 bases short, with 4 bases between. Germline V gene lookup returns CDR1 LNHDA and CDR2 SQIVND (reference sequence). The CDR3 region has the DNA TGTGCCAGTAGTATAGTCGGCATTCAGTACTTC. Protein product: CASSIVGIQYF.

This chain connects TRBV11-3 to TRBJ1-4; D not certain. Per germline, CDR1 SGHNT and CDR2 YENEEA. V lost 4 bases and J 8 bases, leaving 20 bases between the germline ends. The CDR3 loop spans 16 amino acids. DNA of the CDR3: TGTGCCAGCAGCTACAACGACGGGGTGCTTAGGGAAAAACTGTTTTTT. This translates into CASSYNDGVLREKLFF.

The V and J genes are TRBV7-3 and TRBJ2-2; D remains unclear. Germline V gives CDR1 SGHTA, CDR2 FQGTGA. The germline V and J ends were trimmed by 5 bases and 1 base, with 11 bases remaining between them. This CDR3 is built from 15 residues. The CDR3 DNA sequence: TGTGCCAGCAGCCAGATGGGCAGGAACACCGGGGAGCTGTTTTTT. Amino acids: CASSQMGRNTGELFF.

This clone was seen once. The CDR3 sequence: CASRPGDEKLFF. CDR3 nucleotide sequence: TGTGCCAGCAGGCCAGGGGATGAAAAACTGTTTTTT. The chain combines TRBV6-5 with TRBJ1-4, with D perhaps matching TRBD1 (6 bases). V was shortened by 6 bases and J by 6 bases, with 8 bases between the two germline ends. The CDR3 spans 12 residues. Per germline, CDR1 MNHEY and CDR2 SVGAGI.

The chain couples TRBV21-1 to TRBJ2-3; the tabulated D call, TRBD2, remains unverified against the DNA. TRBV21-1 is designated a pseudogene. The CDR3 spans 15 residues. As DNA, the CDR3 is TGTGCCAGCAGCAAAGTCTCAAGCGGCACAGATACGCAGTATTTT. Translation gives CASSKVSSGTDTQYF.

This chain connects TRBV5-1 to TRBJ2-1; 14 nucleotides line up with TRBD2. The V and J ends lost 3 bases and 4 bases, in that order; junction bases with no gene match: 6. CDR3 length equals 17 residues. CDR1 and CDR2 (germline): SGHRS, YFSETQ. The CDR3 bases are TGCGCCAGCAGCTGGGGGACTAGCGGGAGAGGTTACAATGAGCAGTTCTTC. This sequence encodes CASSWGTSGRGYNEQFF.

This clone was picked up many times. V usage is TRBV25-1 and J usage is TRBJ2-2, with 8 positions matching TRBD2. V was clipped by 3 bases and J by 3 bases; unmatched bases: 0. CDR1 and CDR2 (germline): MGHDK, SYGVNS. The CDR3 runs to 14 residues. The CDR3 DNA follows: TGTGCCAGCAGTGACGGGAGGGACACCGGGGAGCTGTTTTTT. It is translated as CASSDGRDTGELFF.

This clone was found once. The chain links TRBV12-3 or TRBV12-4 to TRBJ2-1; D possibly corresponds to TRBD2 (5 bases). V dropped 10 bases and J dropped 3 bases, with 10 bases sitting between them. CDR3 length equals 12 residues. The CDR3 region is CATLSGYNEQFF. CDR3 nucleotide sequence: TGTGCCACGCTAAGCGGCTACAATGAGCAGTTCTTC.

The chain links TRBV30 to TRBJ1-4; tentative D call: TRBD1 (6 bases). This CDR3 has 13 amino acids. Trimming left V 4 bases short and J 3 bases short, with 9 bases between. Germline CDR1 and CDR2: GTSNPN and SVGIG (reference sequence). CDR3 coding DNA: TGTGCCTGGAAGGGGGTACCTAATGAAAAACTGTTTTTT. Protein product: CAWKGVPNEKLFF.

The rearrangement joins TRBV5-1 to TRBJ1-4; no clear D gene. V was cut by 4 bases and J by 2 bases, with 12 bases left in between. This CDR3 comprises 15 residues. Germline CDR1 reads SGHRS; CDR2 reads YFSETQ. CDR3 residues: CASSQRRITNEKLFF. DNA for the CDR3: TGCGCCAGCAGCCAGCGGCGGATTACTAATGAAAAACTGTTTTTT.

The V and J genes are TRBV7-3 and TRBJ2-2; tentatively, D is TRBD1 (6 bases). Trimming stripped 3 bases from V and 5 bases from J, with 7 bases between. CDR1 and CDR2 from the germline V gene are SGHTA and FQGTGA. The CDR3 has 13 residues. The CDR3 bases are TGTGCCAGCAGCTTGCAGGGGACCGGGGAGCTGTTTTTT. This gives the protein CASSLQGTGELFF.

CDR3 protein: CASGQGAAWETQYF. DNA of the CDR3: TGTGCCAGCGGACAGGGGGCTGCGTGGGAGACCCAGTACTTC. This chain links TRBV6-5 with TRBJ2-5; 11 nucleotides agree with TRBD1. The length of the CDR3 is 14 residues. V trimming: 8 bases; J trimming: 5 bases; junction bases outside the gene matches: 7. Germline V gene data show CDR1 as MNHEY and CDR2 as SVGAGI.

This chain joins TRBV5-1 and TRBJ2-5; possible D gene TRBD2, 6 bases. The CDR3 runs to 13 residues. The germline V and J ends were trimmed by 5 bases and 4 bases, with 12 bases remaining between them. CDR1 and CDR2 (germline): SGHRS, YFSETQ. The CDR3 DNA reads as TGCGCCAGCAGTTCGTTAGCGGTAGAGACCCAGTACTTC. It translates to CASSSLAVETQYF.

On this clone: This specimen includes other DNA sequences encoding the same CDR3. The genes are TRBV3-1 (or the pseudogene TRBV3-2) and TRBJ1-2; a weak D match, TRBD1 (5 bases). In germline, CDR1 is LGHDT, CDR2 YNNKEL (reference sequence). V gave up 4 bases and J gave up 5 bases, with 8 bases separating them. This CDR3 contains 12 residues. CDR3 region: CASSLRQYGYTF. CDR3 in DNA: TGTGCCAGCAGCCTACGACAGTATGGCTACACCTTC.

The gene calls are TRBV10-3 and TRBJ1-2; TRBD1 agrees at 9 bases. CDR1 is ENHRY and CDR2 is SYGVKD in the germline V gene. CDR3 size: 12 residues. Here the CDR3 DNA reads TGTGTGATCGGGACAGGGAACTATGGCTACACCTTC. Amino acids: CVIGTGNYGYTF.

The chain joins TRBV7-9 to TRBJ1-1; D remains ambiguous. Germline CDR1 SEHNR, CDR2 FQNEAQ (reference sequence). Trimming removed 5 bases at V and 6 bases at J, with 13 bases between. The CDR3 extends over 13 amino acids. Here the CDR3 reads CASSLERGSEAFF. CDR3 sequence (DNA): TGTGCCAGCAGCCTGGAACGGGGTTCTGAAGCTTTCTTT. Based on the CDR3 plus reference TRBV7-9 and TRBJ1-1, the full variable domain is DTGVSQNPRHKITKRGQNVTFRCDPISEHNRLYWYRQTLGQGPEFLTYFQNEAQLEKSRLLSDRFSAERPKGSFSTLEIQRTEQGDSAMYLCASSLERGSEAFFGQGTRLTVV.

Written as DNA, the CDR3 is TGTGCCTGGAGTGATGGTAGCGGGCAGTTCTTC. This sequence encodes CAWSDGSGQFF. The chain links TRBV30 to TRBJ2-1; D possibly corresponds to TRBD2 (6 bases). The CDR3 covers 11 residues. Per germline, CDR1 GTSNPN and CDR2 SVGIG (reference sequence). Trimming pared 1 base from V and 12 bases from J, leaving 10 bases between.

V gene TRBV27 combines with J gene TRBJ2-1, with 8 bases identical to TRBD2. Germline V CDR1 and CDR2: MNHEY, SMNVEV (reference sequence). The CDR3 loop spans 16 amino acids. Trimming at V came to 3 bases and at J to 9 bases, leaving 13 bases not matched to a gene. This chain's CDR3 is CASSFTTGGRTGEQFF. CDR3 DNA: TGTGCCAGCAGTTTCACCACTGGCGGGAGGACTGGTGAGCAGTTCTTC.

The chain combines TRBV25-1 with TRBJ1-5; D may be TRBD1 (6 bases). From germline, CDR1 is MGHDK and CDR2 SYGVNS. This CDR3 spans 17 amino acids. V shed 4 bases and J shed 2 bases, with 18 bases lying between them. The chain's CDR3 is CASSGGTPLGGNQPQHF. In DNA, the CDR3 is TGTGCCAGCAGTGGTGGGACACCTTTGGGAGGCAATCAGCCCCAGCATTTT.

This clone was counted only a few times. J is TRBJ1-1 and V is TRBV30; D is undetermined. CDR3 length: 13 residues. V gave up 2 bases and J gave up 0 bases, with 7 bases separating them. Germline loops: CDR1 GTSNPN, CDR2 SVGIG (reference sequence). CDR3 sequence (DNA): TGTGCCTGGAGTCCGGGGTTGAACACTGAAGCTTTCTTT. This codes for CAWSPGLNTEAFF.

The chain links TRBV18 to TRBJ1-2; the D gene is possibly TRBD1 (6 bases). The CDR3 consists of 16 residues. V was trimmed by 2 bases and J by 6 bases, leaving 19 bases between them. The germline V gene has CDR1 KGHSH and CDR2 LQKENI. The CDR3 loop reads CASSPKSRGSSNGYTF. In nucleotides, the CDR3 is TGTGCCAGCTCACCAAAATCCAGGGGCTCCTCCAATGGCTACACCTTC. The full variable domain, its missing parts supplied by reference TRBV18 and TRBJ1-2, is NAGVMQNPRHLVRRRGQEARLRCSPMKGHSHVYWYRQLPEEGLKFMVYLQKENIIDESGMPKERFSAEFPKEGPSILRIQQVVRGDSAAYFCASSPKSRGSSNGYTFGSGTRLTVV.

On this clone itself: The sample holds other DNA sequences that translate to the same CDR3. The chain is built from TRBV5-1 and TRBJ2-7, with 7 nucleotides matching TRBD1. The J segment lost 3 bases and the V segment lost 4 bases, leaving 7 bases of the junction unmatched. The CDR3 has 14 residues. Germline V gives CDR1 SGHRS, CDR2 YFSETQ. CDR3 residues: CASSRDRDSYEQYF. The CDR3 nucleotides are TGCGCCAGCAGCAGAGACCGGGACAGCTACGAGCAGTACTTC.

The chain links TRBV12-3 or TRBV12-4 to TRBJ1-1; 7 bases fit TRBD1. V gave up 6 bases and J gave up 8 bases; unmatched junction bases: 9. This CDR3 is 13 amino acids long. The CDR3 reads CASSERGTAEAFF. The CDR3 bases are TGTGCCAGCAGCGAAAGAGGGACAGCCGAAGCTTTCTTT.

The V gene is TRBV19, the J gene TRBJ1-1; no reliable D call. CDR1 and CDR2 (germline): LNHDA, SQIVND (reference sequence). The ends were cut back, 6 bases at V and 2 bases at J, with 10 bases in the middle. The length of the CDR3 is 13 residues. For the CDR3, the DNA is TGTGCCAGTAGCAACCGGGAAAACACTGAAGCTTTCTTT. Its protein is CASSNRENTEAFF.

The chain couples TRBV6-5 to TRBJ1-4; 7 bases line up with TRBD1. V gave up 10 bases and J gave up 5 bases; unmatched junction bases: 7. Germline CDR1 and CDR2: MNHEY and SVGAGI. The CDR3 totals 13 residues. The CDR3 spells CATSTGINEKLFF. CDR3 bases: TGTGCCACATCGACAGGGATCAATGAAAAACTGTTTTTT.

V usage is TRBV30 and J usage is TRBJ2-2, with TRBD1 identical over 7 bases. The V segment lost 5 bases and the J segment 4 bases; nucleotides outside the gene matches: 4. CDR3 length equals 13 residues. Germline CDR1 reads GTSNPN; CDR2 reads SVGIG (reference sequence). The CDR3 loop reads CAWGGQSTGELFF. DNA for the CDR3: TGTGCCTGGGGGGGACAGTCCACCGGGGAGCTGTTTTTT.

The chain carries TRBV6-4 and TRBJ1-5, with a tentative D call TRBD1 (6 bases). The CDR3 is made up of 12 amino acids. Germline V lookup: CDR1 MRHNA, CDR2 SNTAGT. Trimming cost V 11 bases and J 9 bases, with 17 bases left between them. The CDR3 region is CAGQTNDGPQHF. Here the CDR3 DNA reads TGTGCCGGACAGACAAATGATGGGCCCCAGCATTTT.

The chain uses TRBV30 and TRBJ1-1; no firm D call. Germline lookup yields CDR1 GTSNPN and CDR2 SVGIG (reference sequence). The CDR3 is made up of 13 amino acids. Trimming shortened V by 0 bases and J by 8 bases, and 13 bases separated the two germline ends. The CDR3 nucleotides are TGTGCCTGGAGTGTCATGGAAACAGCAGAAGCTTTCTTT. Translation: CAWSVMETAEAFF.